The source of this TCR beta chain is a study of blood T cell repertoires in COVID-19 (TCRdb year 2020). About the full investigation: Samples from collaborators originated in the United States, Italy and Spain and spanned both the acute and convalescent phases of COVID-19. The material from the prospective study consisted of cDNA or gDNA derived from T cells, B-cell-depleted T cells, or PBMCs. The dataset comprised deeply sampled blood TCRbeta repertoires from subjects exposed to, actively infected with, or recovered from COVID-19. The repertoires were made available in a free public database intended to serve as a resource for research on the immune response to SARS-CoV-2. Samples were obtained from the ongoing ImmuneRACE study (first 160 participants) and from over a thousand subjects provided by 6 global collaborators. The sample metadata nearly always contained a de-identified subject ID, COVID-19 status, age in years and sex. Where available, HLA class I and class II types were taken from metadata supplied by the sample provider and were not determined by assay-based typing.

Broader findings and caveats from the paper: How much clinical and demographic metadata was included differed by source and by participant, and the metadata was provided uncurated.

Participants in the prospective study were enrolled through a virtual design, were aged roughly 18 to 100 years, and lived in 24 United States geographic areas. In the prospective study, cohorts were assigned on the basis of participant-reported clinical history obtained from a screening survey and a study questionnaire. Each participant in the prospective study had whole blood, serum and a nasopharyngeal or oropharyngeal swab collected by mobile phlebotomists. Prospective study participants could optionally give additional blood draws and questionnaires over an approximately two-month period. Prospective study blood samples were shipped either frozen or at room temperature before DNA extraction. The CDR3 has 13 amino acids, counting the end cysteine and phenylalanine. Only the CDR3 region is kept as DNA, spanning 39 bases read in frame from base 1. The junction carries 7 bases between V and J, which are trimmed by 0 bases and 2 bases respectively. Via the germline V gene (reference sequence), CDR1 is GTSNPN and CDR2 SVGIG.

With regard to this clone: The antigen it binds to is not known. Per-base qualities were not stored, and no clone one base away is much larger.

TCRbeta CDR3 regions were amplified from genomic DNA using the immunoSEQ Assay, a bias-controlled multiplex PCR. In the paper's pipeline: The number of nucleated cells in each sample was estimated by amplification of reference gene primers within the assay. To quantify the absolute abundance of each unique TCRbeta CDR3 rearrangement, sequence reads were collapsed and filtered. For each sample, productive Simpson clonality was calculated as the square root of Simpson's diversity index across productive rearrangements. Held by TCRdb, this immuneACCESS table contains in-frame sequences only and omits some clones. Under half of the omission traces to an unresolved V gene where checked; the cause of the rest is unknown. The V and J calls and clone size come from that table; D and trimming were worked out from the DNA. Present in this sample are fewer than 250,000 clones, approximately 85% of which were seen just once. Approximately 9.6% of the sample belongs to the ten largest clones.

The sequenced sample was PBMCs or T cells enriched from blood (not recorded which). This chain joins TRBV30 to TRBJ1-1; the D gene assignment is ambiguous. The TCR comes from a woman between 50 and 59 years old with acute COVID-19. The sequenced DNA: TGTGCCTGGAGTGTACTCGATAACACTGAAGCTTTCTTT. This codes for CAWSVLDNTEAFF.